Presented here are 17 T cell receptor beta chains from one specimen sequenced in a study of CD8 T cells in Susac syndrome. Random-hexamer reverse transcription was applied to roughly 0.5 to 1 ug RNA. TCRdb itself ran the immunoSEQ multiplex PCR reads through MiXCR, one entry per CDR3 protein. The data hold around 130,000 distinct CDR3 sequences, with roughly 80% observed a single time. The sequenced material came from CD8+ T cells from PBMCs. The receptor set was obtained from a human donor with multiple sclerosis.

This clonotype was counted only a few times. The chain is built from TRBV2 and TRBJ2-1; D gene uncertain. CDR1 and CDR2 from the germline V gene are SNHLY and FYNNEI. The V and J ends lost 1 base and 6 bases respectively, with 4 bases between them. This CDR3 has 12 residues. CDR3 region: CASSEGSNEQFF. For the CDR3, the DNA is TGTGCCAGCAGTGAAGGGTCCAATGAGCAGTTCTTC.

The rearrangement joins TRBV20-1 to TRBJ2-2, with 14 bases identical to TRBD2. The CDR3 is made up of 18 amino acids. V lost 0 bases, J lost 7 bases, and 10 bases stayed unmatched. Germline CDR1 DFQATT, CDR2 SNEGSKA (reference sequence). The CDR3 is CSARDRLAGGLFNGELFF. The CDR3 DNA follows: TGCAGTGCTAGAGATAGACTAGCGGGGGGGCTTTTCAACGGGGAGCTGTTTTTT.

V gene TRBV12-3 or TRBV12-4 combines with J gene TRBJ1-1; D may be TRBD1 (5 bases). The CDR3 extends over 15 amino acids. Trimming removed 2 bases from V and 1 base from J, with 11 bases in between. The CDR3 region is CASSLRDGSNTEAFF. The CDR3 bases are TGTGCCAGCAGTTTAAGGGACGGCTCGAACACTGAAGCTTTCTTT.

The chain uses TRBV2 and TRBJ1-4, with 7 positions matching TRBD1. The CDR3 has 15 amino acids. With 6 bases clipped from V and 6 bases from J, the junction kept 10 bases outside the gene matches. Looked up from germline, CDR1 is SNHLY and CDR2 is FYNNEI. The CDR3 protein is CASRTSTGSDEKLFF. CDR3 in DNA: TGTGCCAGCAGGACGTCGACAGGGTCCGATGAAAAACTGTTTTTT. Full variable domain (outside the CDR3, taken from reference TRBV2 and TRBJ1-4): EPEVTQTPSHQVTQMGQEVILRCVPISNHLYFYWYRQILGQKVEFLVSFYNNEISEKSEIFDDQFSVERPDGSNFTLKIRSTKLEDSAMYFCASRTSTGSDEKLFFGSGTQLSVL.

This clonotype has just one count. CDR3: CASSYSPGLAINEQFF. In nucleotides, the CDR3 is TGTGCCAGCAGTTACTCACCGGGACTAGCGATTAATGAGCAGTTCTTC. The chain employs TRBV6-5 and TRBJ2-1; 10 nucleotides match TRBD2. The length of the CDR3 is 16 residues. Germline V gene lookup returns CDR1 MNHEY and CDR2 SVGAGI. The V gene end was trimmed by 0 bases and the J gene end by 7 bases; junction bases not matched to a gene: 6.

The CDR3 region has the DNA TGTGCCAGCAGTGGATTTGGTTCGGCTAGCGGGGGGGATGTCGATCGGGAGACCCAGTACTTC. Protein: CASSGFGSASGGDVDRETQYF. V usage is TRBV2 and J usage is TRBJ2-5, with TRBD2 matching 12 bases. From germline, CDR1 is SNHLY and CDR2 FYNNEI. The CDR3 consists of 21 residues. The V segment lost 4 bases and the J segment 5 bases; nucleotides outside the gene matches: 23.

J is TRBJ1-1 and V is TRBV6-1; D is perhaps TRBD1 (6 bases). Per germline, CDR1 MNHNS and CDR2 SASEGT. CDR3 size: 15 residues. V lost 6 bases to trimming and J lost 1 base, with 15 bases between them. CDR3 protein: CASRLTGGWNTEAFF. In DNA form, the CDR3 reads TGTGCCAGCAGGCTGACAGGCGGATGGAACACTGAAGCTTTCTTT.

The chain joins TRBV5-8 to TRBJ1-1; unclear D gene. V lost 1 base to trimming and J lost 0 bases, with 10 bases between them. The CDR3 spans 15 residues. CDR1 is SGHTS and CDR2 is YDEGEE in the germline V gene. CDR3 DNA: TGTGCCAGCAGCTTGAGGGAGACCATGAACACTGAAGCTTTCTTT. Translation gives CASSLRETMNTEAFF.

V usage is TRBV7-8 and J usage is TRBJ2-1; D is unclear. This CDR3 is 15 amino acids long. V was trimmed by 3 bases and J by 9 bases, leaving 18 bases between them. Per the germline V gene, CDR1 is SGHVS and CDR2 is FQNEAQ. This CDR3 is CASSLVVPQAGEQFF. DNA of the CDR3: TGTGCCAGCAGCTTGGTAGTCCCTCAAGCTGGTGAGCAGTTCTTC.

The gene calls are TRBV20-1 and TRBJ1-2; D unclear. The CDR3 is 13 amino acids. V was clipped by 0 bases and J by 3 bases, with 8 bases between them. Looked up from germline, CDR1 is DFQATT and CDR2 is SNEGSKA (reference sequence). CDR3 region: CSARDHTDYGYTF. The DNA of the CDR3 is TGCAGTGCTAGAGATCACACGGACTATGGCTACACCTTC.

This clonotype was picked up one time. V and J are TRBV13 and TRBJ2-2; no clear D gene. V lost 7 bases and J 1 base, leaving 7 bases between the germline ends. The CDR3 runs 13 residues. Germline loops: CDR1 PRHDT, CDR2 FYEKMQ (reference sequence). The CDR3 here is CASTPQNTGELFF. The DNA of the CDR3 is TGTGCCAGCACCCCACAGAACACCGGGGAGCTGTTTTTT.

This CDR3 reads CASSDSVEQFF. In nucleotides, the CDR3 is TGTGCCAGTAGTGATAGTGTCGAGCAGTTCTTC. The chain has TRBV19 and TRBJ2-1, with unresolved D. The germline gives CDR1 LNHDA, CDR2 SQIVND (reference sequence). Trimming removed 5 bases at V and 10 bases at J, with 9 bases between. There are 11 residues in the CDR3.

This chain links TRBV4-1 with TRBJ1-1; possible D gene TRBD1, 5 bases. V lost 3 bases to trimming and J lost 7 bases, with 18 bases between them. CDR1 is MGHRA, CDR2 YSYEKL, per germline. This CDR3 comprises 15 residues. The CDR3 sequence is CASSHPQGKAGEAFF. The CDR3 coding sequence is TGCGCCAGCAGCCACCCCCAGGGTAAGGCCGGTGAAGCTTTCTTT.

This clonotype is a singleton in its sample. The DNA for the CDR3 is TGTGCCAGTAGTATTGGGGGCCCAGAGACCCAGTACTTC. This sequence encodes CASSIGGPETQYF. This chain connects TRBV19 to TRBJ2-5; tentatively, D is TRBD1 (6 bases). Looked up from germline, CDR1 is LNHDA and CDR2 is SQIVND (reference sequence). The germline V and J ends were trimmed by 3 bases and 4 bases, with 9 bases remaining between them. The CDR3 sequence is 13 residues long. The whole variable domain, remainder taken from reference TRBV19 and TRBJ2-5, is DGGITQSPKYLFRKEGQNVTLSCEQNLNHDAMYWYRQDPGQGLRLIYYSQIVNDFQKGDIAEGYSVSREKKESFPLTVTSAQKNPTAFYLCASSIGGPETQYFGPGTRLLVL.

The rearrangement links TRBV29-1 to TRBJ2-1; TRBD2 matches at 8 bases. This CDR3 has 12 residues. The junction had 2 bases not matched to a gene; V was cut back by 6 bases and J by 4 bases. CDR1 and CDR2 (germline): SQVTM, ANQGSEA. The CDR3 protein is CSVIAGYNEQFF. CDR3 DNA: TGCAGCGTAATAGCGGGATACAATGAGCAGTTCTTC.

This clonotype appeared a few times. The rearrangement links TRBV5-6 to TRBJ2-7, with TRBD2 matching 7 bases. V was pared by 3 bases and J by 6 bases, with 6 bases of the junction left unmatched. CDR1 and CDR2 from the germline V gene are SGHDT and YYEEEE. The CDR3 is made up of 13 amino acids. The CDR3 protein is CASSWGGTSEQYV. CDR3 sequence (DNA): TGTGCCAGCAGCTGGGGGGGGACCTCCGAGCAGTACGTC.

The gene calls are TRBV12-3 or TRBV12-4 and TRBJ1-2; no firm D call. CDR3 size: 14 residues. The V end lost 3 bases, the J end lost 4 bases, and 12 bases lay between the germline ends. CDR3 nucleotide sequence: TGTGCCAGCAGTTTTGGTGAGACCTCCTATGGCTACACCTTC. It codes for CASSFGETSYGYTF.